A single sample gave rise to the 8 T cell receptor beta chains below, sequenced in a study of blood T cell repertoires in COVID-19. Profiled with immunoSEQ multiplex PCR; TCRdb holds only in-frame clones, not every one. The sample records some 240,000 clones, around three quarters being singletons. Sequencing input: peripheral blood. The receptors originated from a woman in her 70s with acute or convalescent COVID-19.

The chain links TRBV5-6 to TRBJ2-7, with TRBD2 as a possible D gene (5 bases). Between the trimmed V and J ends, which lost 2 bases and 3 bases, there was a span of 6 bases. The CDR3 runs 12 residues. The germline V gene has CDR1 SGHDT and CDR2 YYEEEE. CDR3 DNA: TGTGCCAGCAGCTTACTAGGCTACGAGCAGTACTTC. It codes for CASSLLGYEQYF.

The genes are TRBV6-5 and TRBJ2-7; maybe TRBD1 (5 bases). The CDR3 has 13 residues. Germline V gene data show CDR1 as MNHEY and CDR2 as SVGAGI. Trimming stripped 8 bases from V and 3 bases from J, with 14 bases between. The CDR3 loop is CASQGTFSYEQYF. The CDR3 DNA reads as TGTGCCAGCCAGGGAACCTTCAGCTACGAGCAGTACTTC.

This chain uses TRBV25-1 with TRBJ2-7; D ambiguous. Germline V gene lookup returns CDR1 MGHDK and CDR2 SYGVNS. This CDR3 comprises 13 residues. The V and J ends lost 3 bases and 4 bases respectively, with 10 bases between them. The CDR3 is CASSDPPLYEQYF. CDR3 DNA: TGTGCCAGCAGTGATCCCCCCTTGTACGAGCAGTACTTC.

This chain connects TRBV7-2 to TRBJ1-4; 9 nucleotides match TRBD1. The CDR3 is 16 amino acids. V lost 5 bases and J lost 8; bases outside the gene matches: 12. Germline lookup yields CDR1 SGHTA and CDR2 FQGNSA. CDR3: CASSQKQGAKEEKLFF. Here the CDR3 DNA reads TGTGCCAGCAGCCAGAAACAGGGGGCGAAGGAAGAAAAACTGTTTTTT.

This clone was picked up one time. V gene TRBV7-8 combines with J gene TRBJ2-5; a possible D gene is TRBD2 (6 bases). This CDR3 has 14 amino acids. V shed 5 bases and J shed 0 bases, with 10 bases lying between them. Per the germline V gene, CDR1 is SGHVS and CDR2 is FQNEAQ. The CDR3 DNA follows: TGTGCCAGCAGCCCCGGGAGCAACCAAGAGACCCAGTACTTC. Encoded protein: CASSPGSNQETQYF.

CDR3 residues: CASRATYPDRSGNTIYF. The CDR3, as DNA: TGTGCCAGCAGAGCCACCTACCCCGACAGGTCTGGAAACACCATATATTTT. This chain links TRBV25-1 with TRBJ1-3, with a possible D match to TRBD1 (6 bases). The germline V gene has CDR1 MGHDK and CDR2 SYGVNS. Trimming pared 6 bases from V and 1 base from J, leaving 19 bases between. The CDR3 is 17 amino acids. Variable domain in full (rest from reference TRBV25-1 and TRBJ1-3): EADIYQTPRYLVIGTGKKITLECSQTMGHDKMYWYQQDPGMELHLIHYSYGVNSTEKGDLSSESTVSRIRTEHFPLTLESARPSHTSQYLCASRATYPDRSGNTIYFGEGSWLTVV.

This chain connects TRBV12-3 or TRBV12-4 to TRBJ2-3; TRBD1 agrees at 8 bases. The CDR3 is 12 amino acids. Trimming removed 4 bases from V and 9 bases from J; junction bases left unmatched: 3. CDR3 in amino acids: CASSWGQETQYF. CDR3 DNA sequence: TGTGCCAGCAGTTGGGGACAGGAGACGCAGTATTTT.

The chain joins TRBV5-6 to TRBJ2-5; 10 positions agree with TRBD1. The length of the CDR3 is 16 residues. Germline loops: CDR1 SGHDT, CDR2 YYEEEE. The J segment lost 0 bases and the V segment lost 3 bases, leaving 5 bases of the junction unmatched. This CDR3 reads CASSYDRGRDQETQYF. In DNA, the CDR3 is TGTGCCAGCAGCTACGACAGGGGGCGCGACCAAGAGACCCAGTACTTC.